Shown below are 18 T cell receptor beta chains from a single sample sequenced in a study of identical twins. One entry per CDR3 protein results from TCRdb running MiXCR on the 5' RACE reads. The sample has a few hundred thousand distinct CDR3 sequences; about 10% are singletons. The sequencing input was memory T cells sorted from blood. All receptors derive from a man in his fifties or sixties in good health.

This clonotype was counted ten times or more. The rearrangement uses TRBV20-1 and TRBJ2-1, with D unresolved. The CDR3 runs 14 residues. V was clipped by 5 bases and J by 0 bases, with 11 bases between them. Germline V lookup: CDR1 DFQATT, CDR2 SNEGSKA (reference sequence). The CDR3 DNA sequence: TGCAGTGCTCCTCGCCAGCCCTCCTACAATGAGCAGTTCTTC. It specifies CSAPRQPSYNEQFF.

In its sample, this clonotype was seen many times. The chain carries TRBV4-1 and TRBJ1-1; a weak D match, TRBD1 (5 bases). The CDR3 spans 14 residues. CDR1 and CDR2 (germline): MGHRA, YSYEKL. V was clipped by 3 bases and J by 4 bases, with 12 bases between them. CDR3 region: CASSQGLQGTEAFF. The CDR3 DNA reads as TGCGCCAGCAGCCAGGGTTTGCAGGGCACTGAAGCTTTCTTT.

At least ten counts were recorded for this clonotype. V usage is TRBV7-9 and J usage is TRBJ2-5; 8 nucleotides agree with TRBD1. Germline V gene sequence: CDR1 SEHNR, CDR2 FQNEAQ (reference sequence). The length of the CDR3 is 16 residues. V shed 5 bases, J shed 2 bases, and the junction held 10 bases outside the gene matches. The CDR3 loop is CASSPDWGTGQETQYF. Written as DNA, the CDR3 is TGTGCCAGCAGCCCCGATTGGGGGACAGGACAAGAGACCCAGTACTTC.

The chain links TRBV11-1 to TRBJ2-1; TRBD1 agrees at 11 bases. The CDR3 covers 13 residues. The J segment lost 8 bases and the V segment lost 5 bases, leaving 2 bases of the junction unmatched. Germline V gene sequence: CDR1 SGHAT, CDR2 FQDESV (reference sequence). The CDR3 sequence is CASSLDRGHEQFF. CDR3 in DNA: TGTGCCAGCAGCCTGGACAGGGGGCATGAGCAGTTCTTC.

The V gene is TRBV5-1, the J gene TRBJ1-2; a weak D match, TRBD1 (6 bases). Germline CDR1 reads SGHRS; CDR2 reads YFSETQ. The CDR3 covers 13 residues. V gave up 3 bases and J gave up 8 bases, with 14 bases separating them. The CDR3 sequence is CASSWGAENGYTF. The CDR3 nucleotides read TGCGCCAGCAGCTGGGGGGCGGAAAACGGCTACACCTTC.

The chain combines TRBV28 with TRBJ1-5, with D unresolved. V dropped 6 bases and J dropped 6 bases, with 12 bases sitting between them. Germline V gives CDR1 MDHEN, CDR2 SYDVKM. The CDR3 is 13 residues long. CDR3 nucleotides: TGTGCCAGCAGCGGAACCCGGGGTCAGCCCCAGCATTTT. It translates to CASSGTRGQPQHF.

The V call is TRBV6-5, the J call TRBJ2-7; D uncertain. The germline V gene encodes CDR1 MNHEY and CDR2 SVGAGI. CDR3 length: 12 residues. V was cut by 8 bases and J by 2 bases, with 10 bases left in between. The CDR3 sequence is CASGRRPYEQYF. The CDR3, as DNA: TGTGCCAGCGGTCGACGGCCCTACGAGCAGTACTTC.

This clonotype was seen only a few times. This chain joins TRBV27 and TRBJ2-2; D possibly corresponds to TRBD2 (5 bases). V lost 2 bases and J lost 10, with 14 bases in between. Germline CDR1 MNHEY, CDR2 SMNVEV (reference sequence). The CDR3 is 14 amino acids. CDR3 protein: CASSLTGSNAELFF. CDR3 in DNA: TGTGCCAGCAGTTTAACGGGATCGAATGCGGAGCTGTTTTTT.

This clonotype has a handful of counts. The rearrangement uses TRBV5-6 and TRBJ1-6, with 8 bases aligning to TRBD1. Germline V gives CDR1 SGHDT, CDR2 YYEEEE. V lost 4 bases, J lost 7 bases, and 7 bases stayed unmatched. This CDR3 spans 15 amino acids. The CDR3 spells CASSVRDRRNSPLHF. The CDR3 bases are TGTGCCAGCAGCGTACGGGACAGGCGGAATTCACCCCTCCACTTT. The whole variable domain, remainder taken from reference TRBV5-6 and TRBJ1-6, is DAGVTQSPTHLIKTRGQQVTLRCSPKSGHDTVSWYQQALGQGPQFIFQYYEEEERQRGNFPDRFSGHQFPNYSSELNVNALLLGDSALYLCASSVRDRRNSPLHFGNGTRLTVT.

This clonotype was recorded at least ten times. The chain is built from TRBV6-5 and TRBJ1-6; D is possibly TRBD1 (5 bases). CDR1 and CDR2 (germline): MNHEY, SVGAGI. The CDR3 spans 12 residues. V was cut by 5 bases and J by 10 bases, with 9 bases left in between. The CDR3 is CASSRGGSPLHF. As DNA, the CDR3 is TGTGCCAGCAGTCGCGGGGGGTCACCCCTCCACTTT.

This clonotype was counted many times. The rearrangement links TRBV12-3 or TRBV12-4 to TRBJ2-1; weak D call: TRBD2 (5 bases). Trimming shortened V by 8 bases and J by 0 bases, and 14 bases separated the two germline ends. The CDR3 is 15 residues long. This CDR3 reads CASHRTSSSYNEQFF. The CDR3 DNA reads TGTGCCAGCCATAGGACTTCCAGCTCCTACAATGAGCAGTTCTTC.

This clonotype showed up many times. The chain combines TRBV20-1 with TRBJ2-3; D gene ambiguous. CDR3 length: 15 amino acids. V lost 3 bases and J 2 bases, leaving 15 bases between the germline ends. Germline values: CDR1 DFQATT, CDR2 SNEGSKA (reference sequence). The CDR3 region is CSASRQLTPTDTQYF. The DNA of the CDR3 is TGCAGTGCTAGCCGCCAACTAACTCCCACAGATACGCAGTATTTT.

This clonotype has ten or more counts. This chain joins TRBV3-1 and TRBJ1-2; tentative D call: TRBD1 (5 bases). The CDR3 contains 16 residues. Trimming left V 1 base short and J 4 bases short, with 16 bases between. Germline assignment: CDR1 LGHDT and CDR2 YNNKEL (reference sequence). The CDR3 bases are TGTGCCAGCAGCCAAGGGACTCCGGGACGCGGCTATGGCTACACCTTC. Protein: CASSQGTPGRGYGYTF. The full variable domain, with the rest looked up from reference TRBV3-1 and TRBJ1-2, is DTAVSQTPKYLVTQMGNDKSIKCEQNLGHDTMYWYKQDSKKFLKIMFSYNNKELIINETVPNRFSPKSPDKAHLNLHINSLELGDSAVYFCASSQGTPGRGYGYTFGSGTRLTVV.

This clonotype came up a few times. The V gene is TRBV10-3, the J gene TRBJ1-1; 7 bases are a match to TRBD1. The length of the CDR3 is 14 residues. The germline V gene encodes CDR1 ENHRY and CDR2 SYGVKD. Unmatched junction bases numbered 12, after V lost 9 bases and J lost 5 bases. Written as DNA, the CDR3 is TGTGCCATAAATCGACAGGGACGGGAGACTGAAGCTTTCTTT. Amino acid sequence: CAINRQGRETEAFF.

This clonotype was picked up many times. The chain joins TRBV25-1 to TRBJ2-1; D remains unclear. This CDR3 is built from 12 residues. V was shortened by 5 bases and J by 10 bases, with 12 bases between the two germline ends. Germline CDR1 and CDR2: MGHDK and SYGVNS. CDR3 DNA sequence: TGTGCCAGCAGTATGACCAATCACGAGCAGTTCTTC. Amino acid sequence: CASSMTNHEQFF.

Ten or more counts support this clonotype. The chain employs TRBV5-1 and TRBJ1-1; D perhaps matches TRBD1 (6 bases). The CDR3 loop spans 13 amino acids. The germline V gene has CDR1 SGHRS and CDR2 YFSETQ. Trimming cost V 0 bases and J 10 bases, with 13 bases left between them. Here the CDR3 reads CASSLAPGAVAFF. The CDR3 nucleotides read TGCGCCAGCAGCTTGGCTCCAGGGGCGGTAGCTTTCTTT.

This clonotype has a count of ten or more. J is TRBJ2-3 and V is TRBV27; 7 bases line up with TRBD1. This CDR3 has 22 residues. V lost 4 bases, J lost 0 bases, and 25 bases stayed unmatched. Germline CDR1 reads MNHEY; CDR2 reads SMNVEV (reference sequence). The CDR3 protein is CASSSMTGLDNYGGASTDTQYF. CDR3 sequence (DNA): TGTGCCAGCAGTTCCATGACAGGGCTCGACAATTATGGCGGCGCTAGCACAGATACGCAGTATTTT.

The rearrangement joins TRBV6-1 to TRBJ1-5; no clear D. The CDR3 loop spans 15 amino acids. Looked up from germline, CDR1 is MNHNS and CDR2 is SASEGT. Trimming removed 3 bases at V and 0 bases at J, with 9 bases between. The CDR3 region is CASSDNIGSNQPQHF. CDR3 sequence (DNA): TGTGCCAGCAGTGATAACATAGGTAGCAATCAGCCCCAGCATTTT.